This T cell receptor (beta chain) was captured in a study of blood T cell repertoires in COVID-19. Method: immunoSEQ multiplex PCR; TCRdb's copy keeps in-frame clones and lacks some. The sample consists of 150,000 to 200,000 clones, 92% of them appearing once. The length of the CDR3 is 14 residues. V shed 2 bases, J shed 4 bases, and the junction held 4 bases outside the gene matches. The germline V gene has CDR1 SGHTA and CDR2 FQGNSA. The specimen sequenced was peripheral blood. This clonotype was obtained from a young man with COVID-19, enrolled during active disease. The V gene is TRBV7-2, the J gene TRBJ1-2; 7 bases align to TRBD1. CDR3 coding DNA: TGTGCCAGCAGCTTACAGGGGGTGAGCTATGGCTACACCTTC. This translates into CASSLQGVSYGYTF.